This TCR beta chain stems from a study of T cells in Graves' hyperthyroidism and ophthalmopathy. Study overall: Sampling of peripheral blood happened at initial diagnosis, prior to any treatment.

Authors of the study amplified TCR beta CDR3 regions from RNA transcripts. An initial round of RT-PCR targeting the TCR CDR3 relied on the HTBI primer set. TCRdb processed the multiplex PCR reads anew with MiXCR; each CDR3 protein has one entry. Among about 350,000 distinct CDR3 sequences listed, about 14% were seen once. Diagnosis of hyperthyroidism was new in patients aged 18 to 65, and its duration was under 2 months. Patients were excluded for uncontrolled infection, other autoimmune disease, pregnancy or lactation. Around 10 ml fresh peripheral blood yielded the PBMCs. The CDR3 has 14 residues. The germline CDR1 and CDR2 sequences are SGHRS and YFSETQ. After removal of 3 bases from V and 9 bases from J, the junction contained 10 bases not matched to a gene. This clonotype showed up just a few times.

The TCR comes from a woman under 40 with Graves' hyperthyroidism. The rearrangement uses TRBV5-1 and TRBJ1-2; 8 bases are a match to TRBD1. What was sequenced was blood. The CDR3 region is CASSWGQAASSYTF. As DNA, the CDR3 is TGCGCCAGCAGCTGGGGACAGGCCGCATCGAGCTACACCTTC.